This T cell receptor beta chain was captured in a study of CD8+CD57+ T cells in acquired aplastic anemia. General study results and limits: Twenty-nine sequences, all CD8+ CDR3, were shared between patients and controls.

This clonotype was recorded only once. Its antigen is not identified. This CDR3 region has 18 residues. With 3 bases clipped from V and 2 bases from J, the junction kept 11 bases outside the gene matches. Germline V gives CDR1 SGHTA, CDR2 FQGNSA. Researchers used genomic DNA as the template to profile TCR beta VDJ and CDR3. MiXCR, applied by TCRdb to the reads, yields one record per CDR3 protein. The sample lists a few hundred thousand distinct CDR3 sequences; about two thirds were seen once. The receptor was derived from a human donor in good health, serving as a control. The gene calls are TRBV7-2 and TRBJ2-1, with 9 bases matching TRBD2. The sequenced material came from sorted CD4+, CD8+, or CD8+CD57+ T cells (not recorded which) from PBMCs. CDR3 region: CASSFGLAGTRTYNEQFF. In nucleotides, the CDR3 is TGTGCCAGCAGCTTCGGGCTAGCGGGAACTCGAACCTACAATGAGCAGTTCTTC.